The present entry profiles one T cell receptor beta chain with its context. Its matching antigen is unknown. The entry originates in a study of human T cells and chemical hapten exposure. Findings and caveats of the study: The count of PT1 expanded TCRs correlated positively with patch test score.

The CDR3 sequence is 15 residues long. Trimming cost V 2 bases and J 0 bases, with 12 bases left between them. Per the germline V gene, CDR1 is DFQATT and CDR2 is SNEGSKA (reference sequence). TCRdb re-called the RACE reads with MiXCR, one entry per CDR3 protein. The sample holds roughly 80,000 distinct CDR3 sequences, around 13% seen once. Time point meaning: pre-sensitization, week 0. As for treatment: therapeutic diphenylcyclopropenone sensitization with weekly scalp DPC. The chain combines TRBV20-1 with TRBJ2-3; D may match TRBD1 or TRBD2 (5 bases each). The receptor comes from a woman between 45 and 60 years old with alopecia areata. Some clones in this sample may be carry-over from other donors' samples. Sample: whole blood, taken in connection with sensitization to the hapten diphenylcyclopropenone (DPC). The CDR3 coding sequence is TGCAGTGCTAGACGGGGCGGAACTAGCACAGATACGCAGTATTTT. Translation gives CSARRGGTSTDTQYF.